Listed below are T cell receptor beta chains from one sample, sequenced in a study of technical replicates of blood from several donors. Data came from immunoSEQ multiplex PCR; TCRdb stores just in-frame clones and leaves some out. The sample includes approximately 97,000 clones, approximately 95% of them seen just once. The sample consisted of T cells isolated from PBMCs. The receptors were sampled from a human donor in good health. Each CDR3 is given without its conserved first and last residue. A D gene is named only where the DNA matches it firmly.

NA | TRBJ2-7 | TRBV30 | AWSRLSYEQY
NA | TRBJ2-7 | TRBV27 | ASSFVPSRSSYEQY
TRBD2 | TRBJ2-5 | TRBV5-4 | ASSYSGVQETQY
NA | TRBJ1-2 | TRBV5-4 | ASSSGEGYT
NA | TRBJ2-5 | TRBV10-3 | AYGAVQETQY
NA | TRBJ1-5 | TRBV6-4 | ASSGEENQPQH
NA | TRBJ2-3 | TRBV5-4 | ASSLESREYTDTQY
TRBD1 | TRBJ2-4 | TRBV6-1 | ASRNLGTANIQY
NA | TRBJ2-1 | TRBV5-1 | ASSLQTGYNEQF
TRBD2 | TRBJ2-1 | TRBV19 | ASSLTSGGPYNEQF
NA | TRBJ1-1 | TRBV6-5 | ASSYLGQNTEAF
TRBD1 | TRBJ2-1 | TRBV9 | ASSAWGTGGYNEQF
NA | TRBJ2-7 | TRBV7-2 | ASSLAGTSEREQY
NA | TRBJ1-1 | TRBV6-6 | ASGVGTEAF
NA | TRBJ2-7 | TRBV27 | ASSFRGSSYEQY
TRBD2 | TRBJ2-3 | TRBV9 | ASSVRGGGASGTTDTQY
NA | TRBJ2-1 | TRBV19 | ASTSGSSYNEQF
NA | TRBJ2-1 | TRBV2 | ARALGLEQF
NA | TRBJ1-2 | TRBV30 | AWSVLEHYT
TRBD2 | TRBJ2-1 | TRBV30 | AWSSPGGYNEQF
NA | TRBJ1-4 | TRBV18 | ASSLRQNEKLF
TRBD1 | TRBJ2-2 | TRBV5-1 | ASSHRDRSPGELF
NA | TRBJ2-7 | TRBV2 | ATTGSTNEQY
TRBD2 | TRBJ2-7 | TRBV28 | AIREGLPPYEQY
TRBD2 | TRBJ2-5 | TRBV6-6 | ASRLAGLQETQY
NA | TRBJ2-3 | TRBV4-1 | ASSQVAERADTQY
NA | TRBJ1-5 | TRBV5-5 | ASSFENQPQH
NA | TRBJ1-1 | TRBV7-8 | ASSSRGLGSTEAF
NA | TRBJ2-1 | TRBV19 | ASTERSVDEQF
TRBD2 | TRBJ2-2 | TRBV7-3 | ASSLRSGRAQTGELF
TRBD1 | TRBJ2-1 | TRBV5-1 | ASSLGQGRGYNEQF
TRBD2 | TRBJ2-3 | TRBV14 | ASTRREGDTQY
TRBD2 | TRBJ2-3 | TRBV28 | ASNGGGGTDTQY
TRBD1 | TRBJ1-2 | TRBV11-2 | ASSLRGQGGSYGYT
NA | TRBJ1-2 | TRBV19 | ASTIGQGGYGYT
NA | TRBJ2-3 | TRBV5-1 | ASSFSADTQY
NA | TRBJ2-1 | TRBV10-2 | ASSELAKDEQF